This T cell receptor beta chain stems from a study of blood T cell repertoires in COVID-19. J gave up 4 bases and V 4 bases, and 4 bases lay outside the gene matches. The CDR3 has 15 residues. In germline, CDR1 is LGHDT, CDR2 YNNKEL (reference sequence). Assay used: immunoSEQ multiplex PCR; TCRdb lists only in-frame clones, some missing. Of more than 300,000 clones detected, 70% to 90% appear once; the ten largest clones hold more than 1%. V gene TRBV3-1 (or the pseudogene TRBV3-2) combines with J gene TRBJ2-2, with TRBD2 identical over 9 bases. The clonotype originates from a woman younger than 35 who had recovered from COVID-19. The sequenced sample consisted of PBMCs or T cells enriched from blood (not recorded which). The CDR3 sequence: CASSPGTSPTGELFF. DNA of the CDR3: TGTGCCAGCAGCCCGGGGACTAGCCCCACCGGGGAGCTGTTTTTT.